This TCR beta chain was observed in a study of T cell responses to AZD1222 COVID-19 vaccine. General study results and limits: Repertoires were sampled only after the peak T cell response. Only a handful of AZD1222 recipients tested seropositive at baseline. Clonal diversity was possibly underestimated, and white British individuals and females predominated among donors.

Comment on this clone: Its target is unknown.

Measured with immunoSEQ multiplex PCR; TCRdb has only the in-frame clones, and not every one. The table lists approximately 92,000 clones, nearly 90% of them singletons. Trimming removed 3 bases from V and 10 bases from J, with 21 bases in between. The CDR3 consists of 16 residues. The germline V gene encodes CDR1 SGHVS and CDR2 FQNEAQ. The chain is built from TRBV7-8 and TRBJ1-4; D ambiguous. This TCR came from an adult in good health. Specimen: peripheral blood, collected on day 0 of AZD1222 vaccination. In DNA, the CDR3 is TGTGCCAGCAGCTTGCACCGGGAACCCCCCTCCGGAAAACTGTTTTTT. Its protein is CASSLHREPPSGKLFF.